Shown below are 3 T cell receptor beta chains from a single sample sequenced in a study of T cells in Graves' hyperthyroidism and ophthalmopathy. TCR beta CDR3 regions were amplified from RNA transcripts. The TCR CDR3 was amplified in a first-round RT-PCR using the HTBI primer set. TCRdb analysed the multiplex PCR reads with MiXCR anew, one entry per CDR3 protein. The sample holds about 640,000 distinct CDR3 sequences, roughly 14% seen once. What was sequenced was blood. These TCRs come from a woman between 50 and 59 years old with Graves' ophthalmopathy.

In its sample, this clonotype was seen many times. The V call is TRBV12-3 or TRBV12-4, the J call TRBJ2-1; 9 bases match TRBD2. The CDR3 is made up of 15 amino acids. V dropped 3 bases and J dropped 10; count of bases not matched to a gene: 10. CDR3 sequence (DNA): TGTGCCAGCAGTTTGGCGGCCTTGCGGGAGGGCGAGCAGTTCTTC. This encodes CASSLAALREGEQFF.

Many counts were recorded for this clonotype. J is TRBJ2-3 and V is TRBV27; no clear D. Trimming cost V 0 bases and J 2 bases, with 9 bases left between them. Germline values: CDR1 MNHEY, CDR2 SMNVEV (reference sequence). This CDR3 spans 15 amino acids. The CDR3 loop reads CASSLSATDTDTQYF. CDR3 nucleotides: TGTGCCAGCAGTTTATCCGCCACAGACACAGATACGCAGTATTTT.

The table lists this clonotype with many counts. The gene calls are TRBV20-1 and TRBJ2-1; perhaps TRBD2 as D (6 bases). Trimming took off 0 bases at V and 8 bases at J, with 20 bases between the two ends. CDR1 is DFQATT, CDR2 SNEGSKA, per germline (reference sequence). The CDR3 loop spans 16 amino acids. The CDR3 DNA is TGCAGTGCTAGAGATGGAGGGGAGCTCCAGGGATATGAGCAGTTCTTC. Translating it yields CSARDGGELQGYEQFF.